These T cell receptor beta chains were read from a single sample in a study of cytomegalovirus exposure and HLA in healthy donors. Assay: immunoSEQ multiplex PCR; the TCRdb copy retains only in-frame clones and omits some. The sample has about 160,000 clones, approximately 82% seen once. Sequencing input: PBMCs. The receptors were sampled from a male donor in good health and CMV-seropositive. CDR3s include the opening cysteine and the closing phenylalanine or tryptophan. The D gene is left open where the match is weak. The size of a clone is reported for some rows only, either as once, few or many, or as a class for expanded clones.

V: TRBV7-6
size: NA
D: TRBD1
J: TRBJ1-6
CDR3: CASSLGHRGQGSPLHF
DNA: TGTGCCAGCAGCTTAGGCCACAGGGGGCAAGGTTCACCCCTCCACTTT

V: TRBV5-6
size: NA
D: NA
J: TRBJ2-7
CDR3: CASSSDSISYEQYF
DNA: TGTGCCAGCAGTTCCGACAGTATCTCCTACGAGCAGTACTTC

V: TRBV4-3
size: once
D: TRBD2
J: TRBJ2-2
CDR3: CASSQDYSGGQNTGELFF
DNA: TGCGCCAGCAGCCAAGATTATAGCGGGGGCCAGAACACCGGGGAGCTGTTTTTT

V: TRBV6-1
size: NA
D: TRBD1
J: TRBJ2-7
CDR3: CASSHRGQHYEQYF
DNA: TGTGCCAGCAGCCACAGGGGGCAACACTACGAGCAGTACTTC

V: TRBV11-2
size: NA
D: TRBD2
J: TRBJ2-2
CDR3: CASSFELSGVGAGELFF
DNA: TGTGCCAGCAGCTTCGAGCTCAGCGGGGTGGGAGCCGGGGAGCTGTTTTTT

V: TRBV27
size: NA
D: TRBD1
J: TRBJ2-7
CDR3: CASSLLQGISSAQYF
DNA: TGTGCCAGCAGTTTATTACAGGGGATAAGCAGCGCGCAGTACTTC

V: TRBV7-2
size: NA
D: NA
J: TRBJ2-7
CDR3: CASSLVAGPGVQYF
DNA: TGTGCCAGCAGCTTAGTCGCAGGGCCGGGGGTGCAGTACTTC

V: TRBV10-3
size: NA
D: NA
J: TRBJ1-2
CDR3: CAISDLGGRGPNYGYTF
DNA: TGTGCCATCAGTGACCTAGGGGGGCGGGGGCCAAACTATGGCTACACCTTC

V: TRBV7-7
size: NA
D: NA
J: TRBJ2-5
CDR3: CASSPRSGTQETQYF
DNA: TGTGCCAGCAGCCCCCGTTCGGGGACACAAGAGACCCAGTACTTC

V: TRBV5-1
size: NA
D: NA
J: TRBJ2-7
CDR3: CASSLDGAYEQYF
DNA: TGCGCCAGCAGCCTCGACGGAGCCTACGAGCAGTACTTC

V: TRBV6-5
size: once
D: NA
J: TRBJ1-2
CDR3: CASSYSSQGNYGYTF
DNA: TGTGCCAGCAGCTACTCCTCCCAGGGGAACTATGGCTACACCTTC

V: TRBV18
size: NA
D: NA
J: TRBJ1-1
CDR3: CASSPSTREAFF
DNA: TGTGCCAGCTCGCCCTCCACCAGAGAAGCTTTCTTT

V: TRBV20-1
size: NA
D: NA
J: TRBJ2-7
CDR3: CSARPADEQYF
DNA: TGCAGTGCTAGACCAGCGGACGAGCAGTACTTC

V: TRBV7-6
size: NA
D: NA
J: TRBJ1-1
CDR3: CASSLAPMPRQEAFF
DNA: TGTGCCAGCAGCTTAGCGCCTATGCCCAGACAGGAAGCTTTCTTT

V: TRBV10-1
size: NA
D: NA
J: TRBJ1-1
CDR3: CASSDSGATFF
DNA: TGCGCCAGCAGTGACAGCGGCGCGACTTTCTTT

V: TRBV18
size: NA
D: TRBD1
J: TRBJ1-4
CDR3: CASSPGTGREKLFF
DNA: TGTGCCAGCTCACCAGGGACAGGGCGGGAAAAACTGTTTTTT

V: TRBV6-6
size: NA
D: TRBD1
J: TRBJ2-5
CDR3: CASSLAGQGVETQYF
DNA: TGTGCCAGCAGTCTGGCGGGACAGGGTGTAGAGACCCAGTACTTC

V: TRBV5-4
size: NA
D: NA
J: TRBJ1-2
CDR3: CASSSEGAGGYGYTF
DNA: TGTGCCAGCAGCTCCGAAGGAGCCGGCGGGTATGGCTACACCTTC

V: TRBV30
size: NA
D: TRBD2
J: TRBJ2-7
CDR3: CAWTYPAPGLGFYEQYF
DNA: TGTGCCTGGACCTACCCCGCACCGGGACTAGGTTTTTACGAGCAGTACTTC

V: TRBV5-4
size: NA
D: TRBD1
J: TRBJ2-7
CDR3: CASSTDRANEQYF
DNA: TGTGCCAGCAGCACGGACAGGGCTAACGAGCAGTACTTC

V: TRBV5-5
size: NA
D: NA
J: TRBJ1-4
CDR3: CASEIRSAGEKLFF
DNA: TGTGCCAGCGAAATTCGTTCCGCCGGGGAAAAACTGTTTTTT

V: TRBV7-9
size: NA
D: TRBD2
J: TRBJ2-3
CDR3: CASSSVAGASSTDTQYF
DNA: TGTGCCAGCAGCTCCGTAGCGGGGGCCTCTAGCACAGATACGCAGTATTTT

V: TRBV4-1
size: NA
D: NA
J: TRBJ2-3
CDR3: CASSPTRDWADTQYF
DNA: TGCGCCAGCAGCCCGACCAGGGATTGGGCAGATACGCAGTATTTT

V: TRBV6-1
size: NA
D: TRBD2
J: TRBJ2-2
CDR3: CASSRPPGGPGELFF
DNA: TGTGCCAGCAGTCGGCCTCCGGGAGGTCCCGGGGAGCTGTTTTTT

V: TRBV28
size: NA
D: NA
J: TRBJ2-5
CDR3: CASSRDQGLKETQYF
DNA: TGTGCCAGCAGTCGAGATCAGGGGTTAAAAGAGACCCAGTACTTC

V: TRBV27
size: NA
D: NA
J: TRBJ2-7
CDR3: CASSSWAGNYEQYF
DNA: TGTGCCAGCAGTTCGTGGGCGGGTAATTACGAGCAGTACTTC

V: TRBV11-3
size: NA
D: NA
J: TRBJ2-1
CDR3: CASSLDLYEQFF
DNA: TGTGCCAGCAGCTTAGATCTGTATGAGCAGTTCTTC

V: TRBV30
size: NA
D: TRBD2
J: TRBJ2-5
CDR3: CAWSRPATSDGETQYF
DNA: TGTGCCTGGAGTCGGCCGGCGACTAGCGACGGAGAGACCCAGTACTTC

V: TRBV6-5
size: few
D: TRBD1
J: TRBJ1-4
CDR3: CASSSPTGVNEKLFF
DNA: TGTGCCAGCAGTTCCCCGACAGGGGTTAATGAAAAACTGTTTTTT

V: TRBV6-6
size: NA
D: NA
J: TRBJ2-7
CDR3: CASRPGRGPTYEQYF
DNA: TGTGCCAGCAGACCGGGGCGGGGACCAACCTACGAGCAGTACTTC

V: TRBV5-8
size: NA
D: NA
J: TRBJ2-1
CDR3: CASSTRYEQFF
DNA: TGTGCCAGCAGTACGCGTTATGAGCAGTTCTTC

V: TRBV27
size: NA
D: TRBD1
J: TRBJ1-4
CDR3: CASRLLGQAPESEKLFF
DNA: TGTGCCAGCAGGCTACTGGGACAGGCTCCGGAGAGTGAAAAACTGTTTTTT

V: TRBV5-1
size: NA
D: TRBD1
J: TRBJ2-7
CDR3: CASSYTGGSRGYEQYF
DNA: TGCGCCAGCAGCTACACAGGGGGCAGCCGGGGTTACGAGCAGTACTTC